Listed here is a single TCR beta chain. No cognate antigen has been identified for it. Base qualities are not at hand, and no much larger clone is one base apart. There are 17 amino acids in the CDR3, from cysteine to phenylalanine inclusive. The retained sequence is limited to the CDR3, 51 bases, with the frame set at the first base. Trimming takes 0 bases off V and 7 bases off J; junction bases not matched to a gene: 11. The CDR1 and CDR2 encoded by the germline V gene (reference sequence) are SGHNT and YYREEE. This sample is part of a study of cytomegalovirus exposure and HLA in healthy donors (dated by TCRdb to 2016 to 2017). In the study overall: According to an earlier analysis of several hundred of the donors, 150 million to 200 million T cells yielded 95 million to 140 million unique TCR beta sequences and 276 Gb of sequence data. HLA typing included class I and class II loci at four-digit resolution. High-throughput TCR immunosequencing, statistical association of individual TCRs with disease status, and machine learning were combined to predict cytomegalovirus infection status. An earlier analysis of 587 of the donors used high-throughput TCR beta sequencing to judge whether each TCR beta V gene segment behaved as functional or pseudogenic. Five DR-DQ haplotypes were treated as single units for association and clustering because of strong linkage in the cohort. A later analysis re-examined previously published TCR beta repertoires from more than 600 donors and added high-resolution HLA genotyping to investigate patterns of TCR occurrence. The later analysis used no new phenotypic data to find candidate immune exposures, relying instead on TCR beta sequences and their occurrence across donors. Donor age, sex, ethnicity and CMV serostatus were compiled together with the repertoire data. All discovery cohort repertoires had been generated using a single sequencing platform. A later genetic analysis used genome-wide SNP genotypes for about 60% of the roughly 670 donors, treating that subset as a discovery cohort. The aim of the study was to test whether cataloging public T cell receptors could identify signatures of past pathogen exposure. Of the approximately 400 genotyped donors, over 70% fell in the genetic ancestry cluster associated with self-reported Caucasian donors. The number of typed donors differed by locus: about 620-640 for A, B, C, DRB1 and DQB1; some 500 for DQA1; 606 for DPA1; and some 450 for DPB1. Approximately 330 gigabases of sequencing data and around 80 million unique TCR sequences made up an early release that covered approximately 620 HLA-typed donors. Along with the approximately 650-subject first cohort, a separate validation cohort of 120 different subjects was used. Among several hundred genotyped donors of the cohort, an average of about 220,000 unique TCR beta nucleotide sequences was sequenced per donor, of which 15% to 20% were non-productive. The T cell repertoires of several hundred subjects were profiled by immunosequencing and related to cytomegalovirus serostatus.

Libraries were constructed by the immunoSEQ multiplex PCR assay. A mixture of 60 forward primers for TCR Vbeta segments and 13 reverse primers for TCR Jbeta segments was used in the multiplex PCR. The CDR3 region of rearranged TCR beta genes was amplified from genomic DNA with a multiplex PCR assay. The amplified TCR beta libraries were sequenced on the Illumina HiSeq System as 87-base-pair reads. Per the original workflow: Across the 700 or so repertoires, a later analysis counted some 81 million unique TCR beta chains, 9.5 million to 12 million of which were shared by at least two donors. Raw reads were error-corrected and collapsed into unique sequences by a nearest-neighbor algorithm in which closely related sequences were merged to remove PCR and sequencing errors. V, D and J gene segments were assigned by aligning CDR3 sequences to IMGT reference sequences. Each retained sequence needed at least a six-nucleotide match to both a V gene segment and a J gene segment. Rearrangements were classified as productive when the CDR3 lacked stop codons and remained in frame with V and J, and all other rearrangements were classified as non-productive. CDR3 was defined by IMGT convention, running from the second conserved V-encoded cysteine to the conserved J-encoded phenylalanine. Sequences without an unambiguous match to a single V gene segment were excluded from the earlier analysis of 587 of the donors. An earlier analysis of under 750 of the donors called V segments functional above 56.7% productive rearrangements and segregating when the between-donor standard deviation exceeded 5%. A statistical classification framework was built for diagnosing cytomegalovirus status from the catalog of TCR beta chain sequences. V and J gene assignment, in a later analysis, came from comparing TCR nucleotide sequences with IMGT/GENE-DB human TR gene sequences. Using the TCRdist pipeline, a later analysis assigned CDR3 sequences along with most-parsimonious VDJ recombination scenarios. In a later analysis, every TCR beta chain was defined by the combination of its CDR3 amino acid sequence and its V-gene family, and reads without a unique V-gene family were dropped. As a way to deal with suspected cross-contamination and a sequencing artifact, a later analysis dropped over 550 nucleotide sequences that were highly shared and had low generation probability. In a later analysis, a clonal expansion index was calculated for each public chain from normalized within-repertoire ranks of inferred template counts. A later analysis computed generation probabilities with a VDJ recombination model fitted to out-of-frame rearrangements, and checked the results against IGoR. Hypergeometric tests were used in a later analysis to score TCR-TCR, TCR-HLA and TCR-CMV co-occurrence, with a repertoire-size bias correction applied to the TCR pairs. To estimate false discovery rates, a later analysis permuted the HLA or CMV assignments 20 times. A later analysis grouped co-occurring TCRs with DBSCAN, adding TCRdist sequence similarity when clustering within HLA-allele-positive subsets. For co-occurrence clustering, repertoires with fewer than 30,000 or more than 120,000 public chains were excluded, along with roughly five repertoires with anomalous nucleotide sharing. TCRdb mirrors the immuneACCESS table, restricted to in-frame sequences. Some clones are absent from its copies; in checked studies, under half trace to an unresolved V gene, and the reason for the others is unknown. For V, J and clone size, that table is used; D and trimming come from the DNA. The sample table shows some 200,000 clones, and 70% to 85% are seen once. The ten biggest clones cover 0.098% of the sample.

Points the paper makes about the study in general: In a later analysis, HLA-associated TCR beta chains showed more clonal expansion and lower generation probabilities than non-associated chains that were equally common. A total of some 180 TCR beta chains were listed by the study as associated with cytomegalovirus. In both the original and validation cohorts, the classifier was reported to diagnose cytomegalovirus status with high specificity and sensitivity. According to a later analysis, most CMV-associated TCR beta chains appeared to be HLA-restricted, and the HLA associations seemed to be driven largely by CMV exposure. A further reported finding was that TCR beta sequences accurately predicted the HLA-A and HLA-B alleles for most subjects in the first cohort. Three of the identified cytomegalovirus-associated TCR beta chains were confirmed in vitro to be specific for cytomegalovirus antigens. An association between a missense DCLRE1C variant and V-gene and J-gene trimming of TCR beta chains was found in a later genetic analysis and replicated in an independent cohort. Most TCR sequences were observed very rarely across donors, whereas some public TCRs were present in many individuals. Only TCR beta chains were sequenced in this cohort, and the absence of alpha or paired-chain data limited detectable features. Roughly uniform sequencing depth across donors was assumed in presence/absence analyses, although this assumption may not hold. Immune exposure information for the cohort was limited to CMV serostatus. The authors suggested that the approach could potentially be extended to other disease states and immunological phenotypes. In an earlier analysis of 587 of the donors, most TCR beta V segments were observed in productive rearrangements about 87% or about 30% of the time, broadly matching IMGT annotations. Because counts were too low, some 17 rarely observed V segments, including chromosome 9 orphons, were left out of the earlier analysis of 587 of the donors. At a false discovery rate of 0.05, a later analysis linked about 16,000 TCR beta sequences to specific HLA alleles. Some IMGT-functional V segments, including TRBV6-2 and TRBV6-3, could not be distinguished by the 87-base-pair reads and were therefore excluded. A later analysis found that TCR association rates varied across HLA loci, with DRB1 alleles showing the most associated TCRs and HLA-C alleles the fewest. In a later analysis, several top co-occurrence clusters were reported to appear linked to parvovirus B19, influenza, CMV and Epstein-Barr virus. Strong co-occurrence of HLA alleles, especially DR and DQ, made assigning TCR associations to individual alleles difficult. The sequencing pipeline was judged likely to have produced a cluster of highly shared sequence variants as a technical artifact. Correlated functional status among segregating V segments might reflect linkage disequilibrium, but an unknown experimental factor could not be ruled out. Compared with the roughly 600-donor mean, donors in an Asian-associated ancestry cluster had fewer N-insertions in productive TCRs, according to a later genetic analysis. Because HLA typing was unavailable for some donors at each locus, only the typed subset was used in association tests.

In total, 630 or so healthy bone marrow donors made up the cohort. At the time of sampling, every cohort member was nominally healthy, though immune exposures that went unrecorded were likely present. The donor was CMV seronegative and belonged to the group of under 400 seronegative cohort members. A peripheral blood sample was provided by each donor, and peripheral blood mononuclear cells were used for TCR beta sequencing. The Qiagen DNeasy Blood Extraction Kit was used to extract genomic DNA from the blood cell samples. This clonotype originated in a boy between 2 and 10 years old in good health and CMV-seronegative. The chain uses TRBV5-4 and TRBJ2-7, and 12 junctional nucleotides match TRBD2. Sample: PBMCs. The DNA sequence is TGTGCCAGCAGCTTGGATTCGCCTAGCGGGGGGGCTAGAGAGCAGTACTTC. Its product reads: CASSLDSPSGGAREQYF.